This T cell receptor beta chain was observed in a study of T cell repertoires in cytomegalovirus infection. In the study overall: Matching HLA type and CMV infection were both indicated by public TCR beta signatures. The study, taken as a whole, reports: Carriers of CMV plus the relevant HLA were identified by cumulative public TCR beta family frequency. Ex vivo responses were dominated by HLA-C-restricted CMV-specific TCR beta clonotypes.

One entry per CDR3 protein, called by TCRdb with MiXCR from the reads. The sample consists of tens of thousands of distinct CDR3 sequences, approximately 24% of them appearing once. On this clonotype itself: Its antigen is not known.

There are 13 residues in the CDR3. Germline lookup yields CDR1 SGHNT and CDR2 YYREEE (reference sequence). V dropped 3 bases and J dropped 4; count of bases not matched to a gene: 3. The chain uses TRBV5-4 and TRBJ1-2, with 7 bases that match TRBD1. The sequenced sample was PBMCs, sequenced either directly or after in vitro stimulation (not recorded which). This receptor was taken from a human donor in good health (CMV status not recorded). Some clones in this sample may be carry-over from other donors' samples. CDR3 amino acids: CASSSDRAYGYTF. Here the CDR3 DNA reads TGTGCCAGCAGCTCCGACAGGGCCTATGGCTACACCTTC.